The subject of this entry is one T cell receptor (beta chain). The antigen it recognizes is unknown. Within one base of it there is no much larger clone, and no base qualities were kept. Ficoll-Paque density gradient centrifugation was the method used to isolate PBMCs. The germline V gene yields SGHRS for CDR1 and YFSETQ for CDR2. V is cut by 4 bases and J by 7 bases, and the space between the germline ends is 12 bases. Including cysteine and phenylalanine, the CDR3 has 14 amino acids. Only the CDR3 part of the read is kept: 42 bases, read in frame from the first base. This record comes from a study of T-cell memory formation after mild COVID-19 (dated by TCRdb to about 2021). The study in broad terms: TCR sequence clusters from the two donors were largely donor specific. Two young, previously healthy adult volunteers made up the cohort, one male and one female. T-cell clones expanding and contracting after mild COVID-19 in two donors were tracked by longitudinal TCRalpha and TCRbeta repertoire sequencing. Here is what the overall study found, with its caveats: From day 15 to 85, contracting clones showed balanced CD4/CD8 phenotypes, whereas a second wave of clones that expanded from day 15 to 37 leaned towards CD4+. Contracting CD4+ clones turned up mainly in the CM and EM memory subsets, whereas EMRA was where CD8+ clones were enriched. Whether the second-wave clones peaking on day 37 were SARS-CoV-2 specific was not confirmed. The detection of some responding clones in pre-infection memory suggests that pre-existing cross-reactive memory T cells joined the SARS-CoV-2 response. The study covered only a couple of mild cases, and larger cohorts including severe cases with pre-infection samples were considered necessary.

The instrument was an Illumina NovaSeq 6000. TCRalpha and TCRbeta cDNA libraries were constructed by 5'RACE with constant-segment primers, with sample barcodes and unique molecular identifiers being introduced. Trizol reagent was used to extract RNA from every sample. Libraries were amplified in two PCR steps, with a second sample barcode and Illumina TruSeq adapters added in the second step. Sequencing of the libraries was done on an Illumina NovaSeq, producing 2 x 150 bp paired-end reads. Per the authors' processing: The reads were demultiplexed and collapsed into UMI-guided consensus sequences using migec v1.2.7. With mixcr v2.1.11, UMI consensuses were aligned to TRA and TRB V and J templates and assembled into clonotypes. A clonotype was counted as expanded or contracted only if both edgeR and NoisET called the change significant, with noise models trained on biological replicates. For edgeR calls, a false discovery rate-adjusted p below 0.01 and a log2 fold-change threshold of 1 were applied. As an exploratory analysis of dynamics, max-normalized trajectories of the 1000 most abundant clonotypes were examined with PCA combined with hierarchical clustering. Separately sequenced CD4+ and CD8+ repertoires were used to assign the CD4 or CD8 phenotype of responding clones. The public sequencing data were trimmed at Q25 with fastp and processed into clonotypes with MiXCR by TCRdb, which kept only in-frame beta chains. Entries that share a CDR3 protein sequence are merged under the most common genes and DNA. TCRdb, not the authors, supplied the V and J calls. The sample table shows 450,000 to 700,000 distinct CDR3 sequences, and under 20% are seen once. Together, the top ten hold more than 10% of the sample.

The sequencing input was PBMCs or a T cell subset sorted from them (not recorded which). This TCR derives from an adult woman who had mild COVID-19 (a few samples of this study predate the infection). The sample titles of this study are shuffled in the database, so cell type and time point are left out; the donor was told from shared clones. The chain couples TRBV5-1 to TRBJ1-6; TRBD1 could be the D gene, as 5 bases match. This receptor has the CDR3 CASSQREGNSPLHF. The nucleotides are TGCGCCAGCAGCCAGAGGGAGGGGAATTCACCCCTCCACTTT.